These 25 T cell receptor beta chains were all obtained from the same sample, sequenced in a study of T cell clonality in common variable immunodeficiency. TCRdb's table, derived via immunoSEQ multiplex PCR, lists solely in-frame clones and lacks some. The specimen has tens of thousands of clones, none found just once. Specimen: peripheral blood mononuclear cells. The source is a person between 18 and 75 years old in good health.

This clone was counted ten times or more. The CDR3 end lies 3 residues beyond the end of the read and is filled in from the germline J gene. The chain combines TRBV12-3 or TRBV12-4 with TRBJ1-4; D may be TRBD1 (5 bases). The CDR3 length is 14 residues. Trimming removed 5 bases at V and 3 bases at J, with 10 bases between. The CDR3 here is CASSIQDPNEKLFF. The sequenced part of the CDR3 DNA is TGTGCCAGCAGTATACAGGACCCTAATGAAAAA.

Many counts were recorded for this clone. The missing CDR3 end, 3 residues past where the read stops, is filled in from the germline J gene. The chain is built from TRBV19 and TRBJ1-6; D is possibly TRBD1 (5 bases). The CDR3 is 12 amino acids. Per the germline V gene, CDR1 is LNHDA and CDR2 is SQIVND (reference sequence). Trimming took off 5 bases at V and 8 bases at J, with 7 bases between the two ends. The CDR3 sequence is CASSPGYSPLHF. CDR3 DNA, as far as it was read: TGTGCCAGTAGTCCAGGGTATTCACCC.

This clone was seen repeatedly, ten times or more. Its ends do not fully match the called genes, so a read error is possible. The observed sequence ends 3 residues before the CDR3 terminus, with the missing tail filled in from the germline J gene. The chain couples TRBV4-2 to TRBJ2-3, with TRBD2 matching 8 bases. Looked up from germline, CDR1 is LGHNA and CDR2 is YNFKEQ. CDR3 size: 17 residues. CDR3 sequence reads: CASSPGGFSGDTDTQYF. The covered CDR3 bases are TGCGCCAGCAGTCCAGGAGGGTTTAGCGGGGACACAGATACG.

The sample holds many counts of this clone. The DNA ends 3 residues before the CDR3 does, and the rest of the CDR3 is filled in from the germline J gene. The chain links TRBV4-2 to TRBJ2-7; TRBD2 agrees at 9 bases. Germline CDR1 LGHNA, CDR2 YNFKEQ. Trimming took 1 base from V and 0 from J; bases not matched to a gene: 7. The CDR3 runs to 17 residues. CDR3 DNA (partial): TGTGCCAGCAGCCAAGGAACGACTAGCGGCCCCTCCTACGAG. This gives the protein CASSQGTTSGPSYE. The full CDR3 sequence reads CASSQGTTSGPSYEQYF.

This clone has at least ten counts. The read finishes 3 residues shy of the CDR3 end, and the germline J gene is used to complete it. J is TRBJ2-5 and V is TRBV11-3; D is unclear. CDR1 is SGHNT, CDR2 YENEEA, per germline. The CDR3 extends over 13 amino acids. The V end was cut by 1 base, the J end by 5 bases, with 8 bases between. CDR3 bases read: TGTGCCAGCAGCTTAGGCCCTACGGAGACC. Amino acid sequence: CASSLGPTET. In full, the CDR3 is CASSLGPTETQYF.

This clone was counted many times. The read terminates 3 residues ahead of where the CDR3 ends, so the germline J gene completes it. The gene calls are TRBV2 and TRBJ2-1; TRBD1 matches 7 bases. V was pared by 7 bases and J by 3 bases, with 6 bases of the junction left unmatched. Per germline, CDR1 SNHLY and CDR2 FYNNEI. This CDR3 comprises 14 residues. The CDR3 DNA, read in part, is TGTGCCAGCAAGGAGTCAGGGGGCTACAATGAG. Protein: CASKESGGYNE. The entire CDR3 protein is CASKESGGYNEQFF. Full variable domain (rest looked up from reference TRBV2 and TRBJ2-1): EPEVTQTPSHQVTQMGQEVILRCVPISNHLYFYWYRQILGQKVEFLVSFYNNEISEKSEIFDDQFSVERPDGSNFTLKIRSTKLEDSAMYFCASKESGGYNEQFFGPGTRLTVL.

CDR3 DNA (partial): TGTGCCAGCAGTTACTCGAAGACCCGCACTAATTCACCA. Protein product: CASSYSKTRTNSP. In full, the CDR3 reads CASSYSKTRTNSPLFF. The chain has TRBV6-2 or TRBV6-3 and TRBJ1-4; the D is unclear. The CDR3 goes on 3 residues after the read ends, and that part is filled in from the germline J gene. The CDR3 spans 16 residues. Germline V gene data show CDR1 as MNHEY and CDR2 as SVGEGT.

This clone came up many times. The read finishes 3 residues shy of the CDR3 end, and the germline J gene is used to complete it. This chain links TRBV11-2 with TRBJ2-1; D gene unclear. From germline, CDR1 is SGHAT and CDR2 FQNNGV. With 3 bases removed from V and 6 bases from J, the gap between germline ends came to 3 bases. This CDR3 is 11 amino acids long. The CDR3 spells CASSFINEQFF. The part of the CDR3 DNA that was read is TGTGCCAGCAGCTTTATCAATGAG.

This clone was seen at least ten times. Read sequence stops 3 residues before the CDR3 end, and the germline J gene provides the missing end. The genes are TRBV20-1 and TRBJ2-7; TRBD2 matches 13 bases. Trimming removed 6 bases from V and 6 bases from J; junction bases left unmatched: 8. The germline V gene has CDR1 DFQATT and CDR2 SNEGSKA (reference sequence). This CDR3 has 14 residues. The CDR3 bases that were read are TGCAGTGCCCCTCGGACTAGCGGGAGCCCCGAG. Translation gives CSAPRTSGSPE. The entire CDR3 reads CSAPRTSGSPEQYF.

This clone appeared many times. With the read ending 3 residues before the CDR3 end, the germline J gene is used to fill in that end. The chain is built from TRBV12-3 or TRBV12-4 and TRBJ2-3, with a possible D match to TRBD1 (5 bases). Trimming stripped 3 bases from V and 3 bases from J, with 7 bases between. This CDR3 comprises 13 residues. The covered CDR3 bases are TGTGCCAGCAGTTTTACAGGAACAGATACG. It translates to CASSFTGTDT. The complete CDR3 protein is CASSFTGTDTQYF.

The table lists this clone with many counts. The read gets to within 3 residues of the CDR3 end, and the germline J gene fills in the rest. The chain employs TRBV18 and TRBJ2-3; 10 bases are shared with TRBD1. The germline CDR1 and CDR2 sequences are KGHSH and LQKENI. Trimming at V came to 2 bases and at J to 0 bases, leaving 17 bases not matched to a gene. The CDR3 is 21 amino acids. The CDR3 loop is CASSPVGHRDRGWGSTDTQYF. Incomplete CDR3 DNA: TGTGCCAGCTCACCAGTTGGGCACCGGGACAGGGGCTGGGGAAGCACAGATACG.

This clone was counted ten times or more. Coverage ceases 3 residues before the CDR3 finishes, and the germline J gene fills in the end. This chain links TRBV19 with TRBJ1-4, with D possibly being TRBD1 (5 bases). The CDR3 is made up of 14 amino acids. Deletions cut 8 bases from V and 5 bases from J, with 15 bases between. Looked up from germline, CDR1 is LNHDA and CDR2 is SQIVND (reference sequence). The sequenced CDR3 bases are TGTGCCAGTTCTATTGCGGGGCACAATGAAAAA. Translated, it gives CASSIAGHNEK. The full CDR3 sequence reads CASSIAGHNEKLFF. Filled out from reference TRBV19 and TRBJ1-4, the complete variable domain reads DGGITQSPKYLFRKEGQNVTLSCEQNLNHDAMYWYRQDPGQGLRLIYYSQIVNDFQKGDIAEGYSVSREKKESFPLTVTSAQKNPTAFYLCASSIAGHNEKLFFGSGTQLSVL.

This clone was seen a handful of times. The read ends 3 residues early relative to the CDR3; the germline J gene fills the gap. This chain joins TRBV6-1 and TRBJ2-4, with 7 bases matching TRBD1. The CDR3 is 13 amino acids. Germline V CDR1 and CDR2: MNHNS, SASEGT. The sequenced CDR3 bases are TGTGCCAGCAGTGGACAGGGCGGCTATGGT. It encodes CASSGQGGYG. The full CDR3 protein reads CASSGQGGYGQYF.

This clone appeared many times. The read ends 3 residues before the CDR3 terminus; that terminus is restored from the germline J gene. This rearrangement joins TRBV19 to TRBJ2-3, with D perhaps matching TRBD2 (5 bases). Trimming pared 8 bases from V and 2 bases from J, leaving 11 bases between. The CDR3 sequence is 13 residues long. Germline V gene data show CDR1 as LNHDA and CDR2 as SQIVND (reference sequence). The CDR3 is CASAQEVTDTQYF. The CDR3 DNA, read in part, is TGTGCCAGTGCTCAGGAGGTCACAGATACG.

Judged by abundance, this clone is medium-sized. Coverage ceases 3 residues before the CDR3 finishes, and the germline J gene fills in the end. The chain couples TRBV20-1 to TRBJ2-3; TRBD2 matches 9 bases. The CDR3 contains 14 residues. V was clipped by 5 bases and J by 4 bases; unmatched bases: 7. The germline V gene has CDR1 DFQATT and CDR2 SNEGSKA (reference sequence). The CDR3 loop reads CSALTRTSADTQYF. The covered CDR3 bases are TGCAGTGCTCTAACGCGGACTAGCGCAGATACG.

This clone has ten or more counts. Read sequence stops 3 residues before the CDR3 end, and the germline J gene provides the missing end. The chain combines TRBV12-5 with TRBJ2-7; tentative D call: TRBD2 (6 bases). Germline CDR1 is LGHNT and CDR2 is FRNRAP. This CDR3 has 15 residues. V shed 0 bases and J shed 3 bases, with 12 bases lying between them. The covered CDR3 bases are TGTGCTAGTGGTTTGGTGGAGACTAGTAACTACGAG. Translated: CASGLVETSNYE. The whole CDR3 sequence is CASGLVETSNYEQYF.

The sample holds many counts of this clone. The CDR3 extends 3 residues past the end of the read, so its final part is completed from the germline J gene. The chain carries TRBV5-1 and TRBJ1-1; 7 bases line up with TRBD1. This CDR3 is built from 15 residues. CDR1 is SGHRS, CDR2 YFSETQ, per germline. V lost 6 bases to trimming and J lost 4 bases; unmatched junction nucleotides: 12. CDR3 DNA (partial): TGCGCCAGCACCGACCCTCGACAGGGATCCACTGAA. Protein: CASTDPRQGSTE. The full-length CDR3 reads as CASTDPRQGSTEAFF.

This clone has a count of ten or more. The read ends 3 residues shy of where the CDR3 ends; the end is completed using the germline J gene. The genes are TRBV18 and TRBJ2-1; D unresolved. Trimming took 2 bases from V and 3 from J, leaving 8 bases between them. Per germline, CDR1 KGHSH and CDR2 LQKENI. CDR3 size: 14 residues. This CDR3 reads CASSPGAVYNEQFF. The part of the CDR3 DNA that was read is TGTGCCAGCTCACCAGGTGCAGTCTACAATGAG.

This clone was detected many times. The CDR3 spells CASSESRDSPSNQPQHF. The sequenced part of the CDR3 DNA is TGTGCCAGCAGTGAATCACGGGACTCCCCTAGCAATCAGCCC. J is TRBJ1-5 and V is TRBV6-1, with D perhaps TRBD1 (5 bases). The read ends 3 residues shy of where the CDR3 ends; the end is completed using the germline J gene. V dropped 2 bases and J dropped 0 bases, with 14 bases sitting between them. Per germline, CDR1 MNHNS and CDR2 SASEGT. This CDR3 is 17 amino acids long.

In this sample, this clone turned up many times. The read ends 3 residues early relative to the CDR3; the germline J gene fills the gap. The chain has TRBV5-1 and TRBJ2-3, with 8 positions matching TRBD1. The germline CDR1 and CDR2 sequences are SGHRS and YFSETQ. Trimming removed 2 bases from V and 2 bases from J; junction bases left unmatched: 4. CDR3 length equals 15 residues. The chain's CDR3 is CASSFTTGVTDTQYF. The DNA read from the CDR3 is TGCGCCAGCAGCTTCACGACAGGGGTCACAGATACG.

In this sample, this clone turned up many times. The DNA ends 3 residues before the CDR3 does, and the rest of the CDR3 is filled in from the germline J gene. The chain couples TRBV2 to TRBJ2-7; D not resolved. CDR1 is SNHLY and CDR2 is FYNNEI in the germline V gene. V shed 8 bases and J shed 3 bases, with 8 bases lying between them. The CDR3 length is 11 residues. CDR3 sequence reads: CASEFYYEQYF. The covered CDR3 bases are TGTGCCAGCGAGTTCTACTACGAG.

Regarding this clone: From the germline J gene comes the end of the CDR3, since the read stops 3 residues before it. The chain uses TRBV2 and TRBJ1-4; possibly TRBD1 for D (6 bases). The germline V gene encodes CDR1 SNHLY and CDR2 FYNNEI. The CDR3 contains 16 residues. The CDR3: CASKKDRSSYNSPLFF. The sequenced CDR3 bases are TGTGCCAGCAAGAAGGACAGAAGCTCCTATAATTCACCA.

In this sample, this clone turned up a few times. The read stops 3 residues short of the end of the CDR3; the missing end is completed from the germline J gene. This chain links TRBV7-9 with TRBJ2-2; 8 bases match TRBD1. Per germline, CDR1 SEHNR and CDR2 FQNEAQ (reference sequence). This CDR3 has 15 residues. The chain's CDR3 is CASNQGAATNEKLFF. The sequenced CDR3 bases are TGTGCCAGCAATCAGGGGGCTGCAACTAATGAAAAG. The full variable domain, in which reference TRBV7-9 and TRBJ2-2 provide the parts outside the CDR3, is DTGVSQNPRHKITKRGQNVTFRCDPISEHNRLYWYRQTLGQGPEFLTYFQNEAQLEKSRLLSDRFSAERPKGSFSTLEIQRTEQGDSAMYLCASNQGAATNEKLFFGEGSRLTVL.

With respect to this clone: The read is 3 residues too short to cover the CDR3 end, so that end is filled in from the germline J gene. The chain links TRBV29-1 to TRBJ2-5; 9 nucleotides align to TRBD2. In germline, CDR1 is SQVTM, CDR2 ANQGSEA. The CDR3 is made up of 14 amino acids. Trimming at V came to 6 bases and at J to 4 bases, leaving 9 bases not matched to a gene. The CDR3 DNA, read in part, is TGCAGCGTCGTCGGAGATAGCGGGGGAGAGACC. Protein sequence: CSVVGDSGGET. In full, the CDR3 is CSVVGDSGGETQYF. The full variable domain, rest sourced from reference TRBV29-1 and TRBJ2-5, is SAVISQKPSRDICQRGTSLTIQCQVDSQVTMMFWYRQQPGQSLTLIATANQGSEATYESGFVIDKFPISRPNLTFSTLTVSNMSPEDSSIYLCSVVGDSGGETQYFGPGTRLLVL.

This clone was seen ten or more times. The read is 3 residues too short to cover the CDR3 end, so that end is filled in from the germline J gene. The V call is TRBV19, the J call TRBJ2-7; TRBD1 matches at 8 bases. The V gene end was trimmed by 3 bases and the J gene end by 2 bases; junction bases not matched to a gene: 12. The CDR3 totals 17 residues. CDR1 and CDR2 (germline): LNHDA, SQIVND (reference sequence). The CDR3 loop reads CASSIVSTGAETYEQYF. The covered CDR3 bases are TGTGCCAGTAGTATCGTTTCGACAGGGGCTGAAACCTACGAG.